The present TCR beta chain was sequenced within a study of T cells in Graves' hyperthyroidism and ophthalmopathy. Points from the study as a whole: Through a model of 13 V-J features, ophthalmopathy was separated from stable hyperthyroidism.

In the case of this clonotype: Its antigen is unknown.

Patients aged 18 to 65 with hyperthyroidism were newly diagnosed, with duration under 2 months. With 1 base removed from V and 3 bases from J, the gap between germline ends came to 13 bases. Germline lookup yields CDR1 DFQATT and CDR2 SNEGSKA (reference sequence). The CDR3 has 14 residues. Using RNA transcripts as the source, TCR beta CDR3 regions were amplified. A set of HTBI primers served as the primers for a first-round RT-PCR of the TCR CDR3. In TCRdb, the multiplex PCR reads were re-called with MiXCR into one record per CDR3 protein. The sample records over 250,000 distinct CDR3 sequences, 20% to 25% being singletons.

The sequenced material came from blood. This chain connects TRBV20-1 to TRBJ2-7; no definite D call. This clonotype was sampled from a man aged 40-50 years with Graves' hyperthyroidism that later progressed to Graves' ophthalmopathy. The CDR3 spells CSARVMGTHYEQYF. CDR3 bases: TGCAGTGCTAGAGTCATGGGAACACACTACGAGCAGTACTTC.